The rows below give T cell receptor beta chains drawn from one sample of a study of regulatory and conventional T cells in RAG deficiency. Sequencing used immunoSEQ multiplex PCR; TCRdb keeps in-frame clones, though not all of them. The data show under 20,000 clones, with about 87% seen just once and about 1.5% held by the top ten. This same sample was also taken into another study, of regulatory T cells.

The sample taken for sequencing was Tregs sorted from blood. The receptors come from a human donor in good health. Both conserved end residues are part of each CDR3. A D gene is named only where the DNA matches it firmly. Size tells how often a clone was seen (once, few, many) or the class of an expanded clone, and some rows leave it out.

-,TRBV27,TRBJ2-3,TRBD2,TGTGCCAGCAGTTCTCTGGGACTAGCGGGGGGGCGGAATACGCAGTATTTT,CASSSLGLAGGRNTQYF
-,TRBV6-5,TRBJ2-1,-,TGTGCCAGCAGGCGAGGCGGTTCCTACAATGAGCAGTTCTTC,CASRRGGSYNEQFF
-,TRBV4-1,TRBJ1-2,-,TGCGCCAGCAGCCAAGATACTTATGGCTACACCTTC,CASSQDTYGYTF
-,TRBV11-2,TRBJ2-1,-,TGTGCCAGCAGCTCAGGGGTCGGTGAGCAGTTCTTC,CASSSGVGEQFF
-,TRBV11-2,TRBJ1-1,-,TGTGCCAGCAGCGCAACAGGGTACACTGAAGCTTTCTTT,CASSATGYTEAFF
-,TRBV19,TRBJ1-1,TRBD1,TGTGCCAGTAGGCGACAGGGTTTCGAAGCTTTCTTT,CASRRQGFEAFF
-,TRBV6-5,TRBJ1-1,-,TGTGCCAGCAGTTCTCGGGGGGCAGCGATGCACGGGGCTTTCTTT,CASSSRGAAMHGAFF
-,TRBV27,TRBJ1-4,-,TGTGCCAGCAGTGAACGGGACACGAATGAAAAACTGTTTTTT,CASSERDTNEKLFF
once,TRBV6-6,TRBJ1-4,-,TGTGCCAGCAAGGTCCGGGAAAAACTGTTTTTT,CASKVREKLFF
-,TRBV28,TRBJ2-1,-,TGTGCCAGCAGCAACGGGCCTTACAATGAGCAGTTCTTC,CASSNGPYNEQFF
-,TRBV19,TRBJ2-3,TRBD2,TGTGCCAGTAGGGCCAGCGGGAGGCCCTCCTCAGATACGCAGTATTTT,CASRASGRPSSDTQYF
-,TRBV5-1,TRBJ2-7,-,TGCGCCAGCAGCCCAGGACAAGGAGTCTACGAGCAGTACTTC,CASSPGQGVYEQYF
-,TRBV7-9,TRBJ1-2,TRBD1,TGTGCCAGCAGCTGGAGGACAGGGGAAGGTGGCTACACCTTC,CASSWRTGEGGYTF
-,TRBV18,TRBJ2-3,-,TGTGCCAGCTCACCACAGCGCACTAGCACAGATACGCAGTATTTT,CASSPQRTSTDTQYF
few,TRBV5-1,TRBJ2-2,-,TGCGCCAGCAGCTTGGCCGGAAGGGTGGCCGGGGAGCTGTTTTTT,CASSLAGRVAGELFF
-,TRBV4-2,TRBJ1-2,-,TGTGCCAGCAGCCCTGGTAATCGTCGGGGGAACTATGGCTACACCTTC,CASSPGNRRGNYGYTF
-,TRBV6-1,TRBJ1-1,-,TGTGCCAGCGCCACACAGGGGAACACTGAAGCTTTCTTT,CASATQGNTEAFF
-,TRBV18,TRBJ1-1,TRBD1,TGTGCCAGCTCACCACAGGGACAGGGGGGGACTGAAGCTTTCTTT,CASSPQGQGGTEAFF
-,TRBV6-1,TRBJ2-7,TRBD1,TGTGCCACCAAACCGGGACAGGGAGGCTACGAGCAGTACTTC,CATKPGQGGYEQYF
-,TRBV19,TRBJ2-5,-,TGTGCCAGTAGTCTCCAGTTAGTGGGAGAGACCCAGTACTTC,CASSLQLVGETQYF
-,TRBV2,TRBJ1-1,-,TGTGCCAGCAGGGCACAGGGAGAAACTGAAGCTTTCTTT,CASRAQGETEAFF
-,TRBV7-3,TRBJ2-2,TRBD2,TGTGCCAGCAGCCCGGGACTAGCCGGGGAGCTGTTTTTT,CASSPGLAGELFF
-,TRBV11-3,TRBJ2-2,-,TGTGCCAGCAGCTTAGGGTTCACCGGGGAGCTGTTTTTT,CASSLGFTGELFF
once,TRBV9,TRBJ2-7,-,TGTGCCAGCAGCCCTACCCGTGGAGTCGGATACGAGCAGTACTTC,CASSPTRGVGYEQYF
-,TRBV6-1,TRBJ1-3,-,TGTGCCAGCAGTTATACCAGGGCTGGAAACACCATATATTTT,CASSYTRAGNTIYF
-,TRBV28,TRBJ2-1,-,TGTGCCAGCAGCCCGGGAGAGAGCTCCTACAATGAGCAGTTCTTC,CASSPGESSYNEQFF
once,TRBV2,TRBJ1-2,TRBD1,TGTGCCAATCCCCGGCAGGGGGGAAACTATGGCTACACCTTC,CANPRQGGNYGYTF
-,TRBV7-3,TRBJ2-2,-,TGTGCCAGCAGCTTTCGCGCCAACCCCCAGAACACCGGGGAGCTGTTTTTT,CASSFRANPQNTGELFF
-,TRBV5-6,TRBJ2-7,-,TGTGCCAGCAGCTTTCTCTCCTACTCCTACGAGCAGTACTTC,CASSFLSYSYEQYF
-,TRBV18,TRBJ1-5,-,TGTGCCAGCTCACCACGGGGGGCCCCCAATCAGCCCCAGCATTTT,CASSPRGAPNQPQHF